A single sample is the source of the 20 T cell receptor beta chains below, sequenced in a study of CD4+ T cells in melanoma. Libraries were prepared by immunoSEQ multiplex PCR; TCRdb keeps only in-frame clonotypes and omits some of them. The table shows 140,000 or so clones, with over 90% occurring only once. The receptors stem from a human donor with melanoma.

The chain joins TRBV18 to TRBJ1-2; 8 bases are a match to TRBD1. This CDR3 comprises 14 residues. The J segment lost 5 bases and the V segment lost 4 bases, leaving 6 bases of the junction unmatched. Germline lookup yields CDR1 KGHSH and CDR2 LQKENI. The CDR3 is CASSREQGEYGYTF. The CDR3 DNA sequence: TGTGCCAGCTCACGGGAACAGGGGGAATATGGCTACACCTTC.

The J gene is TRBJ1-2, the V gene TRBV5-4, with D possibly being TRBD1 (6 bases). This CDR3 spans 16 amino acids. The V gene lost 1 base and the J gene lost 4 bases, with 17 bases spanning the gap. Germline values: CDR1 SGHNT, CDR2 YYREEE (reference sequence). The CDR3 DNA reads TGTGCCAGCAGCTTGCCCGAGGACAGCTCTATCTATGGCTACACCTTC. This gives the protein CASSLPEDSSIYGYTF.

The chain joins TRBV4-2 to TRBJ1-5; a possible D gene is TRBD1 (5 bases). The CDR3 consists of 15 residues. The V end lost 4 bases, the J end lost 3 bases, and 13 bases lay between the germline ends. Germline V CDR1 and CDR2: LGHNA, YNFKEQ. CDR3 sequence reads: CASSRQTGLNQPQHF. The CDR3 DNA is TGTGCCAGCAGCCGACAAACGGGGCTCAATCAGCCCCAGCATTTT.

The chain couples TRBV11-3 to TRBJ2-1; the match to TRBD2 covers 12 bases. V was clipped by 1 base and J by 7 bases; unmatched bases: 2. Per the germline V gene, CDR1 is SGHNT and CDR2 is YENEEA. The CDR3 runs to 15 residues. The CDR3 reads CASSLGGLAGNEQFF. CDR3 in DNA: TGTGCCAGCAGCTTAGGTGGACTAGCGGGGAATGAGCAGTTCTTC. Full variable domain (outside the CDR3, taken from reference TRBV11-3 and TRBJ2-1): EAGVVQSPRYKIIEKKQPVAFWCNPISGHNTLYWYLQNLGQGPELLIRYENEEAVDDSQLPKDRFSAERLKGVDSTLKIQPAELGDSAVYLCASSLGGLAGNEQFFGPGTRLTVL.

For this clone: One end of the junction fails to match germline, which may point to a read error. The chain couples TRBV7-7 to TRBJ2-5; maybe TRBD1 (5 bases). The CDR3 loop spans 14 amino acids. Germline CDR1 is SSHAT and CDR2 is FNYEAQ (reference sequence). The CDR3, as DNA: TGTGCTAGCAGTCCTCAGGGTTACCAAGAGACCCAGTACTTC. It translates to CASSPQGYQETQYF.

V is TRBV10-2 and J is TRBJ2-2, with TRBD2 matching 9 bases. Trimming took 7 bases from V and 4 from J; bases not matched to a gene: 7. This CDR3 contains 15 residues. Germline V CDR1 and CDR2: WSHSY, SAAADI. CDR3 residues: CASTQGGGGTGELFF. The CDR3 region has the DNA TGCGCCAGCACCCAAGGCGGGGGGGGCACCGGGGAGCTGTTTTTT.

The V gene is TRBV19, the J gene TRBJ2-5, with 8 bases that match TRBD2. This CDR3 has 15 amino acids. The germline CDR1 and CDR2 sequences are LNHDA and SQIVND (reference sequence). V trimming: 9 bases; J trimming: 4 bases; junction bases outside the gene matches: 13. The CDR3 DNA sequence: TGTGCCAGCTCTACCGCCGGGACTAGGGGAGAGACCCAGTACTTC. Protein sequence: CASSTAGTRGETQYF.

V and J are TRBV10-3 and TRBJ1-1, with a weak D call TRBD1 (6 bases). Per germline, CDR1 ENHRY and CDR2 SYGVKD. Trimming cost V 10 bases and J 3 bases, with 21 bases left between them. The CDR3 contains 15 residues. As DNA, the CDR3 is TGTGCCAGTGGCGTTTGGGGGCAGCAAGACACTGAAGCTTTCTTT. It encodes CASGVWGQQDTEAFF.

The gene calls are TRBV5-4 and TRBJ2-2, with 8 bases matching TRBD1. Germline V gene lookup returns CDR1 SGHNT and CDR2 YYREEE (reference sequence). The length of the CDR3 is 19 residues. V trimming: 0 bases; J trimming: 6 bases; junction bases outside the gene matches: 16. CDR3: CASSLGARWGTGDSGELFF. CDR3 DNA: TGTGCCAGCAGCTTGGGGGCCCGTTGGGGGACAGGAGATTCCGGGGAGCTGTTTTTT.

The rearrangement links TRBV7-8 to TRBJ2-5; 8 positions agree with TRBD2. Germline V CDR1 and CDR2: SGHVS, FQNEAQ. This CDR3 contains 14 residues. The ends lost 7 bases at V and 7 bases at J; junction bases unmatched: 11. CDR3 in amino acids: CASKLAGGLGTQYF. Written as DNA, the CDR3 is TGTGCCAGCAAGCTGGCGGGGGGCCTCGGGACCCAGTACTTC.

J is TRBJ1-2 and V is TRBV2; D may be TRBD1 (5 bases). This CDR3 has 12 amino acids. The germline gives CDR1 SNHLY, CDR2 FYNNEI. Between the trimmed V and J ends, which lost 4 bases and 7 bases, there was a span of 10 bases. The chain's CDR3 is CASSAHRIGYTF. In DNA form, the CDR3 reads TGTGCCAGCAGTGCCCACAGGATTGGCTACACCTTC.

The V and J genes are TRBV5-4 and TRBJ1-2; D gene unclear. The V gene's germline CDR1 is SGHNT and CDR2 YYREEE (reference sequence). This CDR3 is 12 amino acids long. The ends were cut back, 2 bases at V and 4 bases at J, with 6 bases in the middle. This CDR3 is CASSLVGYGYTF. The CDR3 bases are TGTGCCAGCAGCTTAGTTGGCTATGGCTACACCTTC.

In DNA form, the CDR3 reads TGTGCCAGCAGCAACCCCGGGACACTTAAAAAAGAGACCCAGTACTTC. It specifies CASSNPGTLKKETQYF. The rearrangement uses TRBV9 and TRBJ2-5; TRBD1 is a possible D gene (6 bases). V lost 4 bases and J 3 bases, leaving 19 bases between the germline ends. The CDR3 runs to 16 residues. Per the germline V gene, CDR1 is SGDLS and CDR2 is YYNGEE.

This clone came up once. This chain joins TRBV11-2 and TRBJ2-5; TRBD2 matches at 9 bases. The CDR3 runs to 17 residues. Germline loops: CDR1 SGHAT, CDR2 FQNNGV. After removal of 5 bases from V and 5 bases from J, the junction contained 15 bases not matched to a gene. The CDR3 region is CASSISRSLSGGETQYF. DNA for the CDR3: TGTGCCAGCAGCATATCCCGGTCCCTTAGCGGGGGCGAGACCCAGTACTTC.

This clone was detected once. V is TRBV5-6 and J is TRBJ1-1, with 9 bases that match TRBD1. CDR3 length: 15 amino acids. The germline gives CDR1 SGHDT, CDR2 YYEEEE. After removal of 3 bases from V and 2 bases from J, the junction contained 5 bases not matched to a gene. The CDR3 DNA reads as TGTGCCAGCAGCTATACAGGGGGCTTAAACACTGAAGCTTTCTTT. Amino acid sequence: CASSYTGGLNTEAFF.

This clone was picked up one time. The chain carries TRBV7-9 and TRBJ2-1, with no clear D. CDR3 length: 14 residues. Trimming removed 0 bases at V and 0 bases at J, with 3 bases between. Germline assignment: CDR1 SEHNR and CDR2 FQNEAQ (reference sequence). The CDR3 DNA sequence: TGTGCCAGCAGCTTAGCTAGCTCCTACAATGAGCAGTTCTTC. This translates into CASSLASSYNEQFF.

In this sample, this clone turned up once. The chain couples TRBV6-5 to TRBJ2-1; 9 bases fit TRBD2. CDR3 length: 14 amino acids. V was pared by 6 bases and J by 7 bases, with 7 bases of the junction left unmatched. Germline loops: CDR1 MNHEY, CDR2 SVGAGI. As DNA, the CDR3 is TGTGCCAGCAGCTCCAGCGGGGGGAGTAATGAGCAGTTCTTC. Translating it yields CASSSSGGSNEQFF.

This clone was counted between two and nine times. The chain is built from TRBV2 and TRBJ1-3; D gene ambiguous. Germline V gene lookup returns CDR1 SNHLY and CDR2 FYNNEI. The CDR3 sequence is 14 residues long. Between the trimmed V and J ends, which lost 1 base and 4 bases, there was a span of 8 bases. CDR3 loop: CASSEVAEGNTIYF. DNA for the CDR3: TGTGCCAGCAGTGAAGTGGCTGAAGGAAACACCATATATTTT.

The genes are TRBV30 and TRBJ1-5; D is possibly TRBD1 (5 bases). This CDR3 has 13 amino acids. Trimming pared 3 bases from V and 7 bases from J, leaving 13 bases between. Per the germline V gene, CDR1 is GTSNPN and CDR2 is SVGIG (reference sequence). The chain's CDR3 is CAWSTTGEQPQHF. In nucleotides, the CDR3 is TGTGCCTGGAGCACTACAGGCGAGCAGCCCCAGCATTTT.

The chain uses TRBV5-1 and TRBJ1-6; D is uncertain. Germline V gene data show CDR1 as SGHRS and CDR2 as YFSETQ. There are 16 residues in the CDR3. V was trimmed by 3 bases and J by 7 bases, leaving 17 bases between them. CDR3 residues: CASSSPSTTINSPLHF. The CDR3 nucleotides are TGCGCCAGCAGCTCCCCCAGCACCACCATAAATTCACCCCTCCACTTT.